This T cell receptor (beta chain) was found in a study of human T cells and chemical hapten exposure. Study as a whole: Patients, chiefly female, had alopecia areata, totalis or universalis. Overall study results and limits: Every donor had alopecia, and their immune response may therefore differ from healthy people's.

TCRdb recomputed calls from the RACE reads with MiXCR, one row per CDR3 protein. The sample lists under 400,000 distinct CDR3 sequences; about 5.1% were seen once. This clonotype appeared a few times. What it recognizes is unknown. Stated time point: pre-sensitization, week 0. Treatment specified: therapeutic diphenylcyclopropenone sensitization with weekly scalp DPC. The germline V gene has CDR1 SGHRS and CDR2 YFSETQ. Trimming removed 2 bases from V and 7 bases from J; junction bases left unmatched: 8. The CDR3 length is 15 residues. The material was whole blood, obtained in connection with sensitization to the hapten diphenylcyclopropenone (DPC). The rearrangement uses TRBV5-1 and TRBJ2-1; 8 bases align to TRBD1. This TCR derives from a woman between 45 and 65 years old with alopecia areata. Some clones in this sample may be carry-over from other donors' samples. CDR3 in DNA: TGCGCCAGCAGCTTCCGACAGGGGATAGGGAATGAGCAGTTCTTC. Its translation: CASSFRQGIGNEQFF. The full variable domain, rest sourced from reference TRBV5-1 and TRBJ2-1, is KAGVTQTPRYLIKTRGQQVTLSCSPISGHRSVSWYQQTPGQGLQFLFEYFSETQRNKGNFPGRFSGRQFSNSRSEMNVSTLELGDSALYLCASSFRQGIGNEQFFGPGTRLTVL.